This passage covers 27 T cell receptor beta chains from one sample sequenced in a study of post-analysis software for immune sequencing data. Unique molecular identifiers featured in each of the TCR beta cDNA libraries. From the PCR reads, TCRdb called clonotypes with MiXCR, one entry per CDR3 protein. This sample yields 380,000 or so distinct CDR3 sequences, of which less than 35% are seen a single time; roughly 13% belongs to the top ten. Study-wide findings and caveats: Patients used about 5 TRBV segments, including TRBV5-6, TRBV5-1 and TRBV20-1, more often than controls.

Antigens for these TCRs are unknown. The specimen was blood. Receptors were obtained from a girl between 5 and 17 years old with multiple sclerosis.

This clonotype was seen only a few times. The rearrangement joins TRBV5-1 to TRBJ2-2; 8 bases agree with TRBD1. CDR1 and CDR2 (germline): SGHRS, YFSETQ. Trimming took 3 bases from V and 1 from J; bases not matched to a gene: 2. The CDR3 sequence is 15 residues long. In DNA form, the CDR3 reads TGCGCCAGCAGCTGGACAGGGCTGAACACCGGGGAGCTGTTTTTT. It translates to CASSWTGLNTGELFF.

The chain joins TRBV5-1 to TRBJ2-1, with 9 nucleotides matching TRBD2. Trimming at V came to 2 bases and at J to 6 bases, leaving 12 bases not matched to a gene. Germline V gene data show CDR1 as SGHRS and CDR2 as YFSETQ. The CDR3 is made up of 17 amino acids. The CDR3 loop reads CASSLRPAGGNFNEQFF. The CDR3, as DNA: TGCGCCAGCAGCTTAAGGCCAGCGGGGGGAAATTTCAATGAGCAGTTCTTC.

The chain recombines TRBV20-1 with TRBJ2-7, with D tentatively TRBD2 (6 bases). The J call may be mistaken, given a closer DNA end match to TRBJ2-5. From germline, CDR1 is DFQATT and CDR2 SNEGSKA (reference sequence). CDR3 length: 13 amino acids. CDR3 region: CSANPGLLGTQYF. CDR3 bases: TGCAGTGCCAACCCGGGACTCCTTGGGACCCAGTACTTC.

This chain links TRBV20-1 with TRBJ2-7; TRBD1 is a possible D gene (5 bases). The CDR3 is made up of 14 amino acids. Germline V gene sequence: CDR1 DFQATT, CDR2 SNEGSKA (reference sequence). V was shortened by 7 bases and J by 5 bases, with 21 bases between the two germline ends. Written as DNA, the CDR3 is TGCAGTGTCCGAATACAGGAAAATGTCGACGAGCAGTACTTC. Translation: CSVRIQENVDEQYF.

The J gene is TRBJ1-2, the V gene TRBV29-1; unclear D gene. Germline CDR1 is SQVTM and CDR2 is ANQGSEA. V gave up 4 bases and J gave up 6 bases, with 9 bases separating them. The CDR3 loop spans 11 amino acids. DNA for the CDR3: TGCAGCGTTGTATCGGGGAATGGCTACACCTTC. Protein sequence: CSVVSGNGYTF.

The table lists this clonotype with a few counts. The chain employs TRBV7-9 and TRBJ1-2, with D perhaps matching TRBD1 (5 bases). CDR1 SEHNR and CDR2 FQNEAQ come from the germline V gene (reference sequence). The CDR3 totals 15 residues. V gave up 5 bases and J gave up 5 bases, with 18 bases separating them. The CDR3, as DNA: TGTGCCAGCAGCACAGCGGTCCAGGGAGGATATGGCTACACCTTC. Residues: CASSTAVQGGYGYTF.

CDR3 nucleotides: TGTGCCAGCAGCTACGGCGGTTTCCAGTACTTC. It codes for CASSYGGFQYF. The chain recombines TRBV11-1 with TRBJ2-5; D ambiguous. There are 11 residues in the CDR3. Looked up from germline, CDR1 is SGHAT and CDR2 is FQDESV (reference sequence). V gave up 4 bases and J gave up 10 bases, with 10 bases separating them.

The chain is built from TRBV27 and TRBJ1-5; D is undetermined. V lost 4 bases, J lost 4 bases, and 20 bases lay in between. Looked up from germline, CDR1 is MNHEY and CDR2 is SMNVEV (reference sequence). CDR3 size: 17 residues. The CDR3 loop reads CASSSDPWPMGNQPQHF. CDR3 nucleotide sequence: TGTGCCAGCAGTTCAGACCCGTGGCCCATGGGGAATCAGCCCCAGCATTTT.

This clonotype was picked up a small number of times. The chain's CDR3 is CAISESIGQTYNEQFF. CDR3 DNA sequence: TGTGCCATCAGTGAGTCGATTGGACAGACCTACAATGAGCAGTTCTTC. The chain uses TRBV10-3 and TRBJ2-1; a weak D match, TRBD1 (6 bases). Trimming removed 0 bases at V and 2 bases at J, with 11 bases between. CDR1 is ENHRY, CDR2 SYGVKD, per germline. There are 16 residues in the CDR3.

The table lists this clonotype with a few counts. The V and J genes are TRBV11-2 and TRBJ1-5; D is possibly TRBD1 (5 bases). V was cut by 5 bases and J by 1 base, with 12 bases left in between. The CDR3 is 15 residues long. Germline V gene lookup returns CDR1 SGHAT and CDR2 FQNNGV. The CDR3 DNA sequence: TGTGCCAGCAGCCCGGGGCTTCGGAGCAATCAGCCCCAGCATTTT. Residues: CASSPGLRSNQPQHF.

The chain couples TRBV9 to TRBJ1-5; D is ambiguous. The CDR3 runs 15 residues. V gave up 3 bases and J gave up 0 bases, with 10 bases separating them. Looked up from germline, CDR1 is SGDLS and CDR2 is YYNGEE. CDR3 sequence (DNA): TGTGCCAGCAGCGCGGACGGAGATAGCAATCAGCCCCAGCATTTT. Amino acid sequence: CASSADGDSNQPQHF.

There are a few counts of this clonotype. This rearrangement joins TRBV28 to TRBJ2-3; 7 nucleotides align to TRBD2. The CDR3 spans 15 residues. Trimming removed 7 bases from V and 6 bases from J; junction bases left unmatched: 13. CDR1 is MDHEN, CDR2 SYDVKM, per germline. The CDR3 DNA follows: TGTGCCAGCAATTCTCTAGCGGTGAAAACCGATACGCAGTATTTT. Its protein is CASNSLAVKTDTQYF. Based on the CDR3 plus reference TRBV28 and TRBJ2-3, the full variable domain is DVKVTQSSRYLVKRTGEKVFLECVQDMDHENMFWYRQDPGLGLRLIYFSYDVKMKEKGDIPEGYSVSREKKERFSLILESASTNQTSMYLCASNSLAVKTDTQYFGPGTRLTVL.

This clonotype turned up a few times. This rearrangement joins TRBV29-1 to TRBJ2-5; D unresolved. V was clipped by 2 bases and J by 2 bases, with 9 bases between them. From germline, CDR1 is SQVTM and CDR2 ANQGSEA. This CDR3 comprises 13 residues. CDR3 DNA sequence: TGCAGCGTTGAAACGACGGTTCAAGAGACCCAGTACTTC. Protein: CSVETTVQETQYF.

The V gene is TRBV27, the J gene TRBJ1-1, with D maybe TRBD1 (5 bases). Germline V CDR1 and CDR2: MNHEY, SMNVEV (reference sequence). V was trimmed by 2 bases and J by 6 bases, leaving 13 bases between them. The CDR3 contains 14 residues. The CDR3 DNA reads as TGTGCCAGCAGTTTAATACCTGCAGGGCCTGAAGCTTTCTTT. It specifies CASSLIPAGPEAFF.

The genes are TRBV10-3 and TRBJ1-5; TRBD1 aligns across 7 bases. This CDR3 has 14 amino acids. Per germline, CDR1 ENHRY and CDR2 SYGVKD. V was clipped by 10 bases and J by 2 bases; unmatched bases: 8. CDR3: CATWTGEGNQPQHF. CDR3 coding DNA: TGTGCCACCTGGACAGGAGAAGGCAATCAGCCCCAGCATTTT.

The rearrangement links TRBV4-3 to TRBJ1-2; 9 positions match TRBD1. After removal of 2 bases from V and 6 bases from J, the junction contained 7 bases not matched to a gene. CDR3 length equals 15 residues. Per the germline V gene, CDR1 is LGHNA and CDR2 is YSLEER. Here the CDR3 DNA reads TGCGCCAGCAGCCAACTGCCACAGGGGGCCGATGGCTACACCTTC. This gives the protein CASSQLPQGADGYTF.

The chain joins TRBV20-1 to TRBJ2-1; 7 bases are a match to TRBD2. CDR3 length: 14 amino acids. V trimming: 6 bases; J trimming: 5 bases; junction bases outside the gene matches: 10. Germline V gene sequence: CDR1 DFQATT, CDR2 SNEGSKA (reference sequence). CDR3 sequence (DNA): TGCAGTGCATGGAGCGGGGCTTTTAACAATGAGCAGTTCTTC. It encodes CSAWSGAFNNEQFF.

In this sample, this clonotype turned up a few times. The V and J genes are TRBV6-1 and TRBJ2-7; 7 nucleotides align to TRBD1. V was clipped by 6 bases and J by 0 bases; unmatched bases: 8. Per the germline V gene, CDR1 is MNHNS and CDR2 is SASEGT. The CDR3 extends over 15 amino acids. The CDR3 reads CASRTGAQNSYEQYF. The CDR3 nucleotides read TGTGCCAGCAGAACAGGGGCCCAAAACTCCTACGAGCAGTACTTC.

This clonotype was seen a handful of times. The chain recombines TRBV18 with TRBJ1-4; tentative D call: TRBD1 (6 bases). Germline V gives CDR1 KGHSH, CDR2 LQKENI. Trimming shortened V by 2 bases and J by 6 bases, and 10 bases separated the two germline ends. The CDR3 runs 14 residues. Here the CDR3 reads CASSPGQNYEKLFF. The CDR3 DNA reads TGTGCCAGCTCACCAGGACAGAATTATGAAAAACTGTTTTTT.

The chain joins TRBV6-6 to TRBJ2-7; 7 bases agree with TRBD2. Germline CDR1 MNHNY, CDR2 SVGAGI (reference sequence). CDR3 length: 15 amino acids. V was clipped by 7 bases and J by 3 bases; unmatched bases: 12. CDR3 nucleotides: TGTGCCAGCATCCGAGCCGGGGAGGGAGGCTACGAGCAGTACTTC. Protein: CASIRAGEGGYEQYF.

This sequence joins TRBV12-3 or TRBV12-4 and TRBJ1-2, with D perhaps matching TRBD1 (5 bases). Trimming stripped 7 bases from V and 2 bases from J, with 8 bases between. This CDR3 spans 12 amino acids. The CDR3, as DNA: TGTGCCAGCACGAGACAGAACTATGGCTACACCTTC. Translated, it gives CASTRQNYGYTF.

This clonotype has more than one count but fewer than ten. This chain connects TRBV9 to TRBJ2-5; D may be TRBD1 (6 bases). This CDR3 comprises 15 residues. Trimming took off 3 bases at V and 1 base at J, with 13 bases between the two ends. Germline CDR1 reads SGDLS; CDR2 reads YYNGEE. CDR3 DNA sequence: TGTGCCAGCAGCGGCGAATTGGGGGCCCAAGAGACCCAGTACTTC. Translating gives CASSGELGAQETQYF.

The chain employs TRBV7-9 and TRBJ2-5; D not certain. Trimming took 0 bases from V and 5 from J, leaving 7 bases between them. The CDR3 runs to 13 residues. Germline V CDR1 and CDR2: SEHNR, FQNEAQ (reference sequence). The CDR3: CASSLAVMETQYF. Here the CDR3 DNA reads TGTGCCAGCAGCTTAGCGGTTATGGAGACCCAGTACTTC. The full variable domain, in which reference TRBV7-9 and TRBJ2-5 provide the parts outside the CDR3, is DTGVSQNPRHKITKRGQNVTFRCDPISEHNRLYWYRQTLGQGPEFLTYFQNEAQLEKSRLLSDRFSAERPKGSFSTLEIQRTEQGDSAMYLCASSLAVMETQYFGPGTRLLVL.

The J gene is TRBJ2-5, the V gene TRBV20-1; TRBD2 matches 14 bases. J gave up 7 bases and V 3 bases, and 4 bases lay outside the gene matches. Germline assignment: CDR1 DFQATT and CDR2 SNEGSKA (reference sequence). The CDR3 is 14 residues long. The CDR3 coding sequence is TGCAGTGCTAGGGGGACTAGCGGGGGAGGGACCCAGTACTTC. This translates into CSARGTSGGGTQYF.

This clonotype was detected ten times or more. V gene TRBV4-3 combines with J gene TRBJ2-4, with unresolved D. The CDR3 length is 15 residues. The germline V gene has CDR1 LGHNA and CDR2 YSLEER. Trimming removed 0 bases from V and 3 bases from J, with 9 bases in between. CDR3 amino acids: CASSQERSFKNIQYF. CDR3 in DNA: TGCGCCAGCAGCCAAGAAAGGAGTTTCAAAAACATTCAGTACTTC.

The rearrangement joins TRBV2 to TRBJ1-5; tentatively, D is TRBD1 (5 bases). The CDR3 runs to 13 residues. Trimming stripped 4 bases from V and 5 bases from J, with 9 bases between. Germline V lookup: CDR1 SNHLY, CDR2 FYNNEI. In DNA, the CDR3 is TGTGCCAGCAGTGGGACATTGGATCAGCCCCAGCATTTT. Amino acid sequence: CASSGTLDQPQHF.

This clonotype was observed a handful of times. The J gene is TRBJ2-3, the V gene TRBV9; D may be TRBD2 (5 bases). The CDR3 is 15 residues long. V lost 1 base to trimming and J lost 3 bases, with 12 bases between them. Germline CDR1 is SGDLS and CDR2 is YYNGEE. The CDR3 protein is CASSVSTGETDTQYF. The CDR3 DNA reads as TGTGCCAGCAGCGTATCAACTGGGGAGACAGATACGCAGTATTTT. Based on the CDR3 plus reference TRBV9 and TRBJ2-3, the full variable domain is DSGVTQTPKHLITATGQRVTLRCSPRSGDLSVYWYQQSLDQGLQFLIQYYNGEERAKGNILERFSAQQFPDLHSELNLSSLELGDSALYFCASSVSTGETDTQYFGPGTRLTVL.